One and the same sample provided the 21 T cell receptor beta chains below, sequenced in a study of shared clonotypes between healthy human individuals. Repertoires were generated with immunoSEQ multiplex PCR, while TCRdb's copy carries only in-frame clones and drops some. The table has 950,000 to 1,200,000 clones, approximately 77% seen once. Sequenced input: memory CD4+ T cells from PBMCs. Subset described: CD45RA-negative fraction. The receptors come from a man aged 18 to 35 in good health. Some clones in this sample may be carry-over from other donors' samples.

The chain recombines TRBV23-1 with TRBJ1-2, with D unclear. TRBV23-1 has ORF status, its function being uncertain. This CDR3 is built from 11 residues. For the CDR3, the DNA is TGCGCTCCCCACACCTACTATGGCTACACCTTC. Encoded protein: CAPHTYYGYTF.

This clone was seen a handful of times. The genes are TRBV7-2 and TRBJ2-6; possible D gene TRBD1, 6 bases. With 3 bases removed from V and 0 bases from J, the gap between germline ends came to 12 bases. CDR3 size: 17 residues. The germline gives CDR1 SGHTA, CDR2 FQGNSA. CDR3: CASSFQGRGSGANVLTF. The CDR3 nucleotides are TGTGCCAGCAGCTTCCAGGGGAGAGGCTCTGGGGCCAACGTCCTGACTTTC.

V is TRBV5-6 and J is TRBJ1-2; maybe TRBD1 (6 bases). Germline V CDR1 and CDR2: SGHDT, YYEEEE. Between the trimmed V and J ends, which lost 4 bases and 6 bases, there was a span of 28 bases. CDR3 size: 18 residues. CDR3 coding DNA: TGTGCCAGCAGCCCTTTTAAACCCCGGGACACAAACAATAATGGCTACACCTTC. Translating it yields CASSPFKPRDTNNNGYTF.

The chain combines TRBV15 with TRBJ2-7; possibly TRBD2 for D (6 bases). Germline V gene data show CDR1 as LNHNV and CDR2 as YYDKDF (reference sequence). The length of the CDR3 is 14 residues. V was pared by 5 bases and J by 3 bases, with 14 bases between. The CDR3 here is CATSPRLGDYEQYF. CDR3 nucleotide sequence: TGTGCCACCAGCCCGCGACTAGGGGACTACGAGCAGTACTTC.

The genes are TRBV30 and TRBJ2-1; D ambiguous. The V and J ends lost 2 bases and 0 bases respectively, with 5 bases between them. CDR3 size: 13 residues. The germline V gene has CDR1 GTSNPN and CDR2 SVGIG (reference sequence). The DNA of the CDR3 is TGTGCCTGGAGTTCTAGCTCCTACAATGAGCAGTTCTTC. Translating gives CAWSSSSYNEQFF.

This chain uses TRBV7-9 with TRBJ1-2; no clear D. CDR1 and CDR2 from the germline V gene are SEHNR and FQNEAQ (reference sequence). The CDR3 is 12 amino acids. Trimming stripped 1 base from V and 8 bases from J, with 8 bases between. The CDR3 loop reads CASSLGQSGYTF. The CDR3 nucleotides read TGTGCCAGCAGCTTAGGCCAATCCGGCTACACCTTC.

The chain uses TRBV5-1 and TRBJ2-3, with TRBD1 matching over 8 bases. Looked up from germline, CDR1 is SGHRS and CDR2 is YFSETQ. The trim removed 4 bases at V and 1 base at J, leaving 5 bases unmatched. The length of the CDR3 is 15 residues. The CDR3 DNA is TGCGCCAGCAGCACCCAGGGGGCTCGCACAGATACGCAGTATTTT. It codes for CASSTQGARTDTQYF.

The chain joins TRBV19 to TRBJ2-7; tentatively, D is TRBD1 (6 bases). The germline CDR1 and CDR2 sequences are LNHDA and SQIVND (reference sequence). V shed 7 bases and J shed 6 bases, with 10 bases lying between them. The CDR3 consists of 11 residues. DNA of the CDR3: TGTGCCAGTACCCGAGGGGGCGAGCAGTACTTC. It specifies CASTRGGEQYF.

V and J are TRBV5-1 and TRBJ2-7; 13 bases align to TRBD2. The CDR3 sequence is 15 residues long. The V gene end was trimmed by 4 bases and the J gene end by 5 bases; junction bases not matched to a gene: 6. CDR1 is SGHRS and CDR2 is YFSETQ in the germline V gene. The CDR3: CASSLGTSGTNEQYF. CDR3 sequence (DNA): TGCGCCAGCAGCCTAGGGACTAGCGGGACTAACGAGCAGTACTTC.

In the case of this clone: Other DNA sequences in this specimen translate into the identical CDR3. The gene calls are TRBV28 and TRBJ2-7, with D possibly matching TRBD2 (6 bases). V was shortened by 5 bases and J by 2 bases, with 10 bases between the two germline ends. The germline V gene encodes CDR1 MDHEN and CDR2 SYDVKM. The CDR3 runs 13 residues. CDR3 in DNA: TGTGCCAGCAGTAGGGGAGGAACCTACGAGCAGTACTTC. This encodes CASSRGGTYEQYF.

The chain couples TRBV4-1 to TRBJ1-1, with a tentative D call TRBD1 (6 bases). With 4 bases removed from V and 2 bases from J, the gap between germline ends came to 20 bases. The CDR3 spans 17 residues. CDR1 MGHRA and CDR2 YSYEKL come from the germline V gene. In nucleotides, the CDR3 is TGCGCCAGCAGCCGTACTCGGGCAGGGGCTATCAACACTGAAGCTTTCTTT. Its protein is CASSRTRAGAINTEAFF.

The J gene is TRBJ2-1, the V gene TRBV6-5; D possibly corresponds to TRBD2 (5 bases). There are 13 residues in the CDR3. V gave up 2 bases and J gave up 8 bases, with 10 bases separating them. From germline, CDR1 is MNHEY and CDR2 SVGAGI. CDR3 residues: CASSYGLAYEQFF. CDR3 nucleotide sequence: TGTGCCAGCAGTTACGGGCTAGCTTATGAGCAGTTCTTC.

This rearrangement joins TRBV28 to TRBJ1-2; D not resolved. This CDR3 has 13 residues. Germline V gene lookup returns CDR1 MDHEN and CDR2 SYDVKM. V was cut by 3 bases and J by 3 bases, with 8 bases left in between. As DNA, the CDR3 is TGTGCCAGCAGTTTTACACCAGACTATGGCTACACCTTC. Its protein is CASSFTPDYGYTF.

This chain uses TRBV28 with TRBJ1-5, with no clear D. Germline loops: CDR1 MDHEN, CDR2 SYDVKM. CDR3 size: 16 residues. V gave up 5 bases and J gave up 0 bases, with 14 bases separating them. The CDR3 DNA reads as TGTGCCAGCAGTGTAGCCGGTGGTTATAGCAATCAGCCCCAGCATTTT. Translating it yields CASSVAGGYSNQPQHF.

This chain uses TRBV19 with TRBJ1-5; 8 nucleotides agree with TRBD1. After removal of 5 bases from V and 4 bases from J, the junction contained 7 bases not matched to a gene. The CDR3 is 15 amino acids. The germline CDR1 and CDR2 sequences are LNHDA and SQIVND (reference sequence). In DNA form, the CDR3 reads TGTGCCAGTAGTGCAGGGGGCCTTTCAAATCAGCCCCAGCATTTT. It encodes CASSAGGLSNQPQHF.

CDR3 in amino acids: CASSLIGNTIYF. The DNA of the CDR3 is TGTGCCAGCAGCTTAATTGGAAACACCATATATTTT. The rearrangement uses TRBV7-6 and TRBJ1-3, with unresolved D. The CDR3 contains 12 residues. Looked up from germline, CDR1 is SGHVS and CDR2 is FNYEAQ. V lost 2 bases and J 3 bases, leaving 2 bases between the germline ends.

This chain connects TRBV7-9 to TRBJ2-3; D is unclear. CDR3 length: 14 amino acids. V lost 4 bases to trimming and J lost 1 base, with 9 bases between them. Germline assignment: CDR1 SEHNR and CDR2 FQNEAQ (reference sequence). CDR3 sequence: CASSSIVRTDTQYF. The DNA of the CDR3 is TGTGCCAGCAGCTCCATAGTCCGCACAGATACGCAGTATTTT.

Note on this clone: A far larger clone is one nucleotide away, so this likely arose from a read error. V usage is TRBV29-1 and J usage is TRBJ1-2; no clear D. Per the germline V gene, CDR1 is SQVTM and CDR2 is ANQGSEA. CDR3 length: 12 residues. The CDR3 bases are TGCAGCGTTGAAGACCATAACTATGGCTGCACCTTC. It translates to CSVEDHNYGCTF. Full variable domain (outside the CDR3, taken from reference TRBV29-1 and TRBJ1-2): SAVISQKPSRDICQRGTSLTIQCQVDSQVTMMFWYRQQPGQSLTLIATANQGSEATYESGFVIDKFPISRPNLTFSTLTVSNMSPEDSSIYLCSVEDHNYGCTFGSGTRLTVV.

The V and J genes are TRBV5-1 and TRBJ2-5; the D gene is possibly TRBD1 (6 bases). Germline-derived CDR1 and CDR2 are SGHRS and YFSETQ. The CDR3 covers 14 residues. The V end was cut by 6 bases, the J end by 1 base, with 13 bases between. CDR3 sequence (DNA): TGCGCCAGCACCCAGGGGACCCCCCAAGAGACCCAGTACTTC. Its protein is CASTQGTPQETQYF.

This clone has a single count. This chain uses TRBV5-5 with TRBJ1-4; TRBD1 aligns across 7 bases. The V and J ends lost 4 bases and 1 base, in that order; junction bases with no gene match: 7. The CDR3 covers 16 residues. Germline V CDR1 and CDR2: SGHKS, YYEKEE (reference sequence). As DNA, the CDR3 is TGTGCCAGCAGCAGAACAGGGGTGGGAACTAATGAAAAACTGTTTTTT. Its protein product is CASSRTGVGTNEKLFF.

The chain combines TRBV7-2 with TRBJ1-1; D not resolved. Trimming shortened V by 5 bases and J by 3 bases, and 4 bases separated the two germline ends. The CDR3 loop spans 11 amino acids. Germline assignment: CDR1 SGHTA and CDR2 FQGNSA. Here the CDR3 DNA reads TGTGCCAGCAGCGCCTACACTGAAGCTTTCTTT. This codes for CASSAYTEAFF. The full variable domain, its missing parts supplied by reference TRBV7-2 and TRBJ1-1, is GAGVSQSPSNKVTEKGKDVELRCDPISGHTALYWYRQSLGQGLEFLIYFQGNSAPDKSGLPSDRFSAERTGGSVSTLTIQRTQQEDSAVYLCASSAYTEAFFGQGTRLTVV.